The 3 T cell receptor beta chains reported below all come from one sample, sequenced in a study of OX40 agonist ivuxolimab in advanced cancers. Produced via immunoSEQ multiplex PCR; TCRdb's table is partial and in-frame only. The sample yields over 85,000 clones, 85% to 95% seen once. The material was CD4+ or CD8+ T cells sorted from blood, obtained in a trial of the OX40 agonist ivuxolimab. These receptors were taken from an adult with an advanced solid tumor such as melanoma, head and neck, liver or kidney cancer.

The chain carries TRBV6-1 and TRBJ2-1; D gene unclear. The CDR3 loop spans 12 amino acids. Per the germline V gene, CDR1 is MNHNS and CDR2 is SASEGT. V was clipped by 3 bases and J by 6 bases, with 6 bases between them. CDR3 sequence (DNA): TGTGCCAGCAGTGATCAGATCAATGAGCAGTTCTTC. It yields the protein CASSDQINEQFF.

The chain has TRBV28 and TRBJ1-1; D ambiguous. V was clipped by 6 bases and J by 0 bases, with 8 bases between them. This CDR3 has 13 residues. CDR1 and CDR2 from the germline V gene are MDHEN and SYDVKM. The CDR3 here is CASRVGLNTEAFF. The CDR3 nucleotides read TGTGCCAGCAGGGTAGGTTTGAACACTGAAGCTTTCTTT.

The chain recombines TRBV28 with TRBJ2-3, with D possibly being TRBD1 (6 bases). V was clipped by 8 bases and J by 3 bases, with 12 bases between them. CDR3 size: 13 residues. The germline CDR1 and CDR2 sequences are MDHEN and SYDVKM. CDR3 DNA sequence: TGTGCCAGCGGGGACATTTGGACAGATACGCAGTATTTT. It codes for CASGDIWTDTQYF.